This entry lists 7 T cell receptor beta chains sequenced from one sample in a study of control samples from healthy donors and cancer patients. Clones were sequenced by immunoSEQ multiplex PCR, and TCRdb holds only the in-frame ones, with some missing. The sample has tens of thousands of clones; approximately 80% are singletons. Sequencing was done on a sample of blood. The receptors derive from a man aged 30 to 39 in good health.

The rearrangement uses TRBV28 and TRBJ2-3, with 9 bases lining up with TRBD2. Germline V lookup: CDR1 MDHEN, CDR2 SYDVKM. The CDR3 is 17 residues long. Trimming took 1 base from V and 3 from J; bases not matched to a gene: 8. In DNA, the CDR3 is TGTGCCAGCAGTTTATTCTCGCGGGGGGGCGGTACAGATACGCAGTATTTT. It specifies CASSLFSRGGGTDTQYF.

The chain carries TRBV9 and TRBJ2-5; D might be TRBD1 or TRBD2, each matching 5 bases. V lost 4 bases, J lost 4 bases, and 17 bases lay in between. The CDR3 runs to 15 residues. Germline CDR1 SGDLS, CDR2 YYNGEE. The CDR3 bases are TGTGCCAGCAGCCCCCGCGTGGGGGATGGAGAGACCCAGTACTTC. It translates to CASSPRVGDGETQYF.

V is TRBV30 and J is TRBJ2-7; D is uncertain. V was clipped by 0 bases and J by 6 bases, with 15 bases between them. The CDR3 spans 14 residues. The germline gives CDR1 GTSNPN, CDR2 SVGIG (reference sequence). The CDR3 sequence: CAWSVLHKRPEQYF. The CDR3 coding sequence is TGTGCCTGGAGTGTACTCCACAAGAGGCCCGAGCAGTACTTC.

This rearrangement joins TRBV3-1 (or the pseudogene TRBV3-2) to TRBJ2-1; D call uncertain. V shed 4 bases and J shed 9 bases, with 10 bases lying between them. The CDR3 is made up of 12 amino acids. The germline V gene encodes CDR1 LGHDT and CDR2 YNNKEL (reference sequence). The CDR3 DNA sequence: TGTGCCAGCAGCCCAAACCTGGGTGAGCAGTTCTTC. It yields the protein CASSPNLGEQFF.

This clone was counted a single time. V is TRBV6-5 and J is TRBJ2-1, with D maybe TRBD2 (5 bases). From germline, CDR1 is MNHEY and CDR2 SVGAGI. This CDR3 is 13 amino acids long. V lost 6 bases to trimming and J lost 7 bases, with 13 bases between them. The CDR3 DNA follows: TGTGCCAGCAGAAAAGGGCGGGCAAATGAGCAGTTCTTC. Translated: CASRKGRANEQFF.

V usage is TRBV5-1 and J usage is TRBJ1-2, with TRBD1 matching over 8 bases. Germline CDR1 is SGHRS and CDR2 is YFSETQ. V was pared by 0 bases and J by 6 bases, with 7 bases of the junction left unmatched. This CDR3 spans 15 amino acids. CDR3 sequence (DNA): TGCGCCAGCAGCTTGGGGGACAGGAGTACGCATGGCTACACCTTC. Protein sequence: CASSLGDRSTHGYTF.

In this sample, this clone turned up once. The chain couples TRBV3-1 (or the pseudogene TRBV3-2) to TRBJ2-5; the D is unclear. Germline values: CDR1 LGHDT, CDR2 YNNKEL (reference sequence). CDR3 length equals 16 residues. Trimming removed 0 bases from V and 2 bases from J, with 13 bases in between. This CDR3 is CASSQDRMTRQETQYF. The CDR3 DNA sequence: TGTGCCAGCAGCCAAGACAGAATGACAAGACAAGAGACCCAGTACTTC.